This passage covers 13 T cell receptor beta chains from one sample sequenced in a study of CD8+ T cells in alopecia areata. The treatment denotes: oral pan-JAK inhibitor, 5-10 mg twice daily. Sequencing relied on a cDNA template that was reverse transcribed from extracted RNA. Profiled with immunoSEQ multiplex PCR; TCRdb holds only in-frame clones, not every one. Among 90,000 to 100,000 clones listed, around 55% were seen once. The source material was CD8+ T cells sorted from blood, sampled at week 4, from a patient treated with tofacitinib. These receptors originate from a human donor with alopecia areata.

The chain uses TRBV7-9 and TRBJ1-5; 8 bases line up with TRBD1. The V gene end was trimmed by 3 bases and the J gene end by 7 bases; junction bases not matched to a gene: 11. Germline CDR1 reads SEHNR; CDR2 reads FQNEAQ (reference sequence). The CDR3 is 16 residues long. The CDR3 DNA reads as TGTGCCAGCAGCTTGGGAATCGGACAGGGTACGCAGCCCCAGCATTTT. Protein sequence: CASSLGIGQGTQPQHF.

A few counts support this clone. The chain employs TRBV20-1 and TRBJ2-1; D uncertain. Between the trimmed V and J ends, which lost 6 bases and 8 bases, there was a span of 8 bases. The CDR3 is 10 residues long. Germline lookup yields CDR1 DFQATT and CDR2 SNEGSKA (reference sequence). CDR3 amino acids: CSASEHEQFF. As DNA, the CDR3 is TGCAGTGCGTCGGAGCATGAGCAGTTCTTC.

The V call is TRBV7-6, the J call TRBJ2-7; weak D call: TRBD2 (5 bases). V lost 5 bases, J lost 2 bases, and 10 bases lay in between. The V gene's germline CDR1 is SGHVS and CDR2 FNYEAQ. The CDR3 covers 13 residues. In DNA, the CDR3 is TGTGCCAGCAGCCCCGGGAAGACCTACGAGCAGTACTTC. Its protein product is CASSPGKTYEQYF.

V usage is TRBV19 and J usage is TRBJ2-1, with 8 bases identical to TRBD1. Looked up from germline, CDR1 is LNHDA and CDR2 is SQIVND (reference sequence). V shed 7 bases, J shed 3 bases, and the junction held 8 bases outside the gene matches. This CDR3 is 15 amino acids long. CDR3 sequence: CASNEQGGGYNEQFF. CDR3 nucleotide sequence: TGTGCCAGTAACGAACAGGGGGGAGGCTACAATGAGCAGTTCTTC.

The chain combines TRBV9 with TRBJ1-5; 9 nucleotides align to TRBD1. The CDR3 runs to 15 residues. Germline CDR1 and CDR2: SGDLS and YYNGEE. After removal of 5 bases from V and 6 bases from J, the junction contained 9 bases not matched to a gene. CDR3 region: CASSAGTGFSQPQHF. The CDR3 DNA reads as TGTGCCAGCAGTGCCGGGACAGGGTTTAGTCAGCCCCAGCATTTT.

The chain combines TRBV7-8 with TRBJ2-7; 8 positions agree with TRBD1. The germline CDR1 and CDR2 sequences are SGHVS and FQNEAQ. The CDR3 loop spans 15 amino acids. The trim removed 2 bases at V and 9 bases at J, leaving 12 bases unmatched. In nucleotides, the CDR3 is TGTGCCAGCAGCTTACCGGACAGGGAGTCTACGGGGCAGTACTTC. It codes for CASSLPDRESTGQYF.

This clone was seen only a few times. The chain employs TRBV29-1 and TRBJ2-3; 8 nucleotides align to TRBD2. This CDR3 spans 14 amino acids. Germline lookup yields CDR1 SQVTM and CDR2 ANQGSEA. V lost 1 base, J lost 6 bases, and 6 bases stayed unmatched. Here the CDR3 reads CSVEVSGRGDTQYF. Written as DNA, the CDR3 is TGCAGCGTTGAAGTGAGCGGGAGAGGGGATACGCAGTATTTT.

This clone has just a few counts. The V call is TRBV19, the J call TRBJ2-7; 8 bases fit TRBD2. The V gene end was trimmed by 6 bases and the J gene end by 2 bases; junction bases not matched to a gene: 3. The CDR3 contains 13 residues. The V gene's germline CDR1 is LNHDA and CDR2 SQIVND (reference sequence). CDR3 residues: CASRSGGTYEQYF. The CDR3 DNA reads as TGTGCCAGTAGAAGCGGGGGAACCTACGAGCAGTACTTC.

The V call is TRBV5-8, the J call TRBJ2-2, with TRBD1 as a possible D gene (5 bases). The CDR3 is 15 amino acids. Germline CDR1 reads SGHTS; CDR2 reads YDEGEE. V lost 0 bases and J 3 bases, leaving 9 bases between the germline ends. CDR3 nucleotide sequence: TGTGCCAGCAGCTTGGTGGCAGGGTACACCGGGGAGCTGTTTTTT. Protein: CASSLVAGYTGELFF.

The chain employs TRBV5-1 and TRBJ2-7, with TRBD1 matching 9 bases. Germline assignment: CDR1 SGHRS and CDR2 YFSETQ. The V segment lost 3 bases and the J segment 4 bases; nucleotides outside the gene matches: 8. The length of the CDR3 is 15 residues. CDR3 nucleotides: TGCGCCAGCAGCTCAGAGGACAGGGGTATATACGAGCAGTACTTC. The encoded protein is CASSSEDRGIYEQYF.

The CDR3 bases are TGTGCCAGCAGCTCTGACCCCGGGACAGGGCCAAATTCACCCCTCCACTTT. This gives the protein CASSSDPGTGPNSPLHF. This sequence joins TRBV5-4 and TRBJ1-6; 9 positions match TRBD1. V dropped 3 bases and J dropped 7; count of bases not matched to a gene: 11. The CDR3 is 17 amino acids. CDR1 is SGHNT and CDR2 is YYREEE in the germline V gene (reference sequence).

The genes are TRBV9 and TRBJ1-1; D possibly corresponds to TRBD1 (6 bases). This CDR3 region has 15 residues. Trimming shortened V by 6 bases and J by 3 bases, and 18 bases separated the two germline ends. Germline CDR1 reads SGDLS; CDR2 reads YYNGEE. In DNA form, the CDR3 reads TGTGCCAGCAACGACCCAGGGGAAGGAGACACTGAAGCTTTCTTT. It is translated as CASNDPGEGDTEAFF.

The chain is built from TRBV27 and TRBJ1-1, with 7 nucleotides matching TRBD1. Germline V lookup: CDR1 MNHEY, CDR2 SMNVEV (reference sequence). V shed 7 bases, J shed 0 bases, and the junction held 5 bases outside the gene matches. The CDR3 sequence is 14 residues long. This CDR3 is CASIQQGVNTEAFF. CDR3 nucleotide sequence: TGTGCCAGCATACAGCAGGGGGTGAACACTGAAGCTTTCTTT.